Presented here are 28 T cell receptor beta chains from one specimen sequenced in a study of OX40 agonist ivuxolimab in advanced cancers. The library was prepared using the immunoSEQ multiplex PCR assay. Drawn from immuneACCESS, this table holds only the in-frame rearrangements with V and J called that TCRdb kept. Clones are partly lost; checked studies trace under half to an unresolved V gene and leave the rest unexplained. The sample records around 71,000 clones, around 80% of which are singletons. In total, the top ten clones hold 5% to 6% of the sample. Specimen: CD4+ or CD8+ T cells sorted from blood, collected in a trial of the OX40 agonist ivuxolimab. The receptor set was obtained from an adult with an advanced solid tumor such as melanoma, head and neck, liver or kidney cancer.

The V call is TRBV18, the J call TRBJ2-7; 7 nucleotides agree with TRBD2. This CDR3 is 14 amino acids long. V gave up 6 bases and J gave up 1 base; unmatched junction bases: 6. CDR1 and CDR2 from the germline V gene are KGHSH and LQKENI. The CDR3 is CASSLADRSYEQYF. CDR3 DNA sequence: TGTGCCAGCTCTCTAGCGGACCGTTCCTACGAGCAGTACTTC.

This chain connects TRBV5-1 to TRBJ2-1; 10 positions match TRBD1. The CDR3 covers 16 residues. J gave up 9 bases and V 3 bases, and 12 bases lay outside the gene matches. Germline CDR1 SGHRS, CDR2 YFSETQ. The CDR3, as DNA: TGCGCCAGCAGCTGGGCGGGACAGGGGACGGAGGGTGAGCAGTTCTTC. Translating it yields CASSWAGQGTEGEQFF.

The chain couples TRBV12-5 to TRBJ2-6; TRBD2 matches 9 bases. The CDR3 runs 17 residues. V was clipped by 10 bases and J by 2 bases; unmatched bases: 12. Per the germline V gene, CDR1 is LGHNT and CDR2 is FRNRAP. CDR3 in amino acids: CATYLGGGAPGANVLTF. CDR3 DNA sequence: TGTGCTACCTACCTGGGCGGGGGGGCCCCTGGGGCCAACGTCCTGACTTTC.

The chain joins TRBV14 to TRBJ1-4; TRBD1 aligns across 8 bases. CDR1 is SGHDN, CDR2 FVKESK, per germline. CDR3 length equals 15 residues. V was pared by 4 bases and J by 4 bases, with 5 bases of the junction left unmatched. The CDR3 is CASSPRGPYNEKLFF. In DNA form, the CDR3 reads TGTGCCAGCAGCCCCAGGGGGCCCTATAATGAAAAACTGTTTTTT.

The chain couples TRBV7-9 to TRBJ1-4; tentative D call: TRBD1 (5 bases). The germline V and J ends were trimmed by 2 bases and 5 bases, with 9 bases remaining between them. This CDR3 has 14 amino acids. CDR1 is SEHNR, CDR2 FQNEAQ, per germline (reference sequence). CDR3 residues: CASSLRQGNEKLFF. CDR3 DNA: TGTGCCAGCAGCTTACGGCAGGGCAATGAAAAACTGTTTTTT.

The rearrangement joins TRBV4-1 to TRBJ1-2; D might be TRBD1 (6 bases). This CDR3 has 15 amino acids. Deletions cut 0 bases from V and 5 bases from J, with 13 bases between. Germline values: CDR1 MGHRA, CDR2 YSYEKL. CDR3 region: CASSQDLPQGYGYTF. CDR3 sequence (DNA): TGCGCCAGCAGCCAAGATCTTCCTCAGGGGTATGGCTACACCTTC.

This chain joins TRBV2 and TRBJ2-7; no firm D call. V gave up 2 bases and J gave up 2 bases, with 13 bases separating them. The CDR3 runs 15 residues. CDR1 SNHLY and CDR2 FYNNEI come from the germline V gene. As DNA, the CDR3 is TGTGCCAGCAGTGAATCGGTGGCAAGGACCTACGAGCAGTACTTC. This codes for CASSESVARTYEQYF.

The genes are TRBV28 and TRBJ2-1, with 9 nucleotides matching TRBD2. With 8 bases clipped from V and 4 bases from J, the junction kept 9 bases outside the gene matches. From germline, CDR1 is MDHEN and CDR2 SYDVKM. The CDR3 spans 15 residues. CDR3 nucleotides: TGTGCCAGCCTCTCCGGGACTAGCCGATACAATGAGCAGTTCTTC. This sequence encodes CASLSGTSRYNEQFF.

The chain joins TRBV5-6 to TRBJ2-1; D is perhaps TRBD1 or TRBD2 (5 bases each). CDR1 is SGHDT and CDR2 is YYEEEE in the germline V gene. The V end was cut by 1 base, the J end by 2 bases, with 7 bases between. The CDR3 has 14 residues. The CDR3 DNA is TGTGCCAGCAGCTTGCGAGGGGCCTACAATGAGCAGTTCTTC. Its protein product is CASSLRGAYNEQFF.

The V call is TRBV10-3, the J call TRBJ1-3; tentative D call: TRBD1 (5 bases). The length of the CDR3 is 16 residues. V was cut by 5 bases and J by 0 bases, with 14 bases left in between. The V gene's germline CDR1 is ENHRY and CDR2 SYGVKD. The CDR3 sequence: CAISPGAALSGNTIYF. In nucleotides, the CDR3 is TGTGCCATCAGTCCCGGGGCCGCCCTCTCTGGAAACACCATATATTTT.

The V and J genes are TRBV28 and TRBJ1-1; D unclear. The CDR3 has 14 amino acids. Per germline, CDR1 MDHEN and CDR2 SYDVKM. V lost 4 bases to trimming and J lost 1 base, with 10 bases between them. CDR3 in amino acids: CASSSPAQNTEAFF. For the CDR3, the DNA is TGTGCCAGCAGTTCACCAGCTCAGAACACTGAAGCTTTCTTT.

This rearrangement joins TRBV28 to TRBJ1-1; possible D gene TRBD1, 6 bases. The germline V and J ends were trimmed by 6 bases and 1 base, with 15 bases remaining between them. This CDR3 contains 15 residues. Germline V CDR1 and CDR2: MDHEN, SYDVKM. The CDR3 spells CASRASGAPNTEAFF. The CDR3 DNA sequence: TGTGCCAGCAGAGCCTCAGGGGCCCCGAACACTGAAGCTTTCTTT.

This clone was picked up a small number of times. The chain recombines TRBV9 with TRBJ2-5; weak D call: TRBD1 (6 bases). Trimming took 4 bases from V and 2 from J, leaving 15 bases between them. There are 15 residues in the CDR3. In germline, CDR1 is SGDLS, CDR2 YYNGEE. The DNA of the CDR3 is TGTGCCAGCAGCCCTTTTACAGGGATTCAAGAGACCCAGTACTTC. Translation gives CASSPFTGIQETQYF.

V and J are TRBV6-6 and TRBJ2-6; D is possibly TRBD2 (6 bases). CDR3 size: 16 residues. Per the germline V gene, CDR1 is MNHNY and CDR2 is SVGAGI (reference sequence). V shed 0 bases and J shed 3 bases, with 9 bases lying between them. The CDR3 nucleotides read TGTGCCAGCAGTTACTCGCAGGGAGGTGGGGCCAACGTCCTGACTTTC. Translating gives CASSYSQGGGANVLTF.

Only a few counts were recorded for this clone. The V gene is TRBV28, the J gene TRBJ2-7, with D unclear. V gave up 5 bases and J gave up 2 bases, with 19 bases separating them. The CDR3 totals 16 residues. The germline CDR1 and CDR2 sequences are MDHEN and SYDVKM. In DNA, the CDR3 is TGTGCCAGCAGTCTCCCGGGCCAATGGTGGCCCTACGAGCAGTACTTC. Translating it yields CASSLPGQWWPYEQYF.

The CDR3 spells CASSARDRDLSTDTQYF. CDR3 sequence (DNA): TGTGCCAGCAGTGCAAGGGACAGGGACCTCAGCACAGATACGCAGTATTTT. The gene calls are TRBV2 and TRBJ2-3; 9 positions agree with TRBD1. Losses at the gene ends were 4 bases for V and 0 bases for J; bases not matched to a gene: 8. Germline V lookup: CDR1 SNHLY, CDR2 FYNNEI. The CDR3 consists of 17 residues.

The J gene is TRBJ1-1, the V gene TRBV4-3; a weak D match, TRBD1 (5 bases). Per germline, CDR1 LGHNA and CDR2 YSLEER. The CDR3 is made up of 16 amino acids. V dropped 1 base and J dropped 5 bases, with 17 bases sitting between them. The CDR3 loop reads CASSQGGRGIRTEAFF. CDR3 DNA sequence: TGCGCCAGCAGCCAAGGTGGGCGGGGGATTAGGACTGAAGCTTTCTTT.

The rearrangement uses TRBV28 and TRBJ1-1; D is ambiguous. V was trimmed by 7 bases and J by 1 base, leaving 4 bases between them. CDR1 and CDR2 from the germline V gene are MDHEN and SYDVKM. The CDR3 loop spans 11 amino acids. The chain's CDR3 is CASTGNTEAFF. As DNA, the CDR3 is TGTGCCAGCACAGGGAACACTGAAGCTTTCTTT.

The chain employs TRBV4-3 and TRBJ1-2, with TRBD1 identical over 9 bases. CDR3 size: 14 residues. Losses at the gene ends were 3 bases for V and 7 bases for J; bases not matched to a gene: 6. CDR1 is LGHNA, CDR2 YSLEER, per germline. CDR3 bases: TGCGCCAGCAGCCAGGCCGGGGACAGGGCTGGCTACACCTTC. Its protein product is CASSQAGDRAGYTF.

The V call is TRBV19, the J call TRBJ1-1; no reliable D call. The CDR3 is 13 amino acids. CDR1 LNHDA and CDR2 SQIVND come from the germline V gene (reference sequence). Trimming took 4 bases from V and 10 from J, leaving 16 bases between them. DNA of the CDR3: TGTGCCAGTAGTACCGCTAGAAAAGGGAGAGCTTTCTTT. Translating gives CASSTARKGRAFF.

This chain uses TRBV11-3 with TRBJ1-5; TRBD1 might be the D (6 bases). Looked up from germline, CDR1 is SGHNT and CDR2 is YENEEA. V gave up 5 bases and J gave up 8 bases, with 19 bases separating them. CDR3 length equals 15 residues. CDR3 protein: CASSPLTGRREPQHF. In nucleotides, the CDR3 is TGTGCCAGCAGCCCGTTGACAGGACGGAGAGAGCCCCAGCATTTT.

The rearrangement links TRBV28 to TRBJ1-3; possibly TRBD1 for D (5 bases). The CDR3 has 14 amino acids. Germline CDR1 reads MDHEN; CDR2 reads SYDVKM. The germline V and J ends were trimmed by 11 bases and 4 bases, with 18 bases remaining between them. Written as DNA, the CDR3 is TGTGCCCACGGCAGCGGGGGTTACGGAAACACCATATATTTT. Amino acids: CAHGSGGYGNTIYF.

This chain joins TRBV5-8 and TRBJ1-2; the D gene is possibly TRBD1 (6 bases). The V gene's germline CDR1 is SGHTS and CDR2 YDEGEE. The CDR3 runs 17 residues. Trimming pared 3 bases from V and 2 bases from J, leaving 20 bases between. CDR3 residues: CASSSYGTRRQNYGYTF. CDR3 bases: TGTGCCAGCAGCTCCTACGGGACACGACGCCAGAACTATGGCTACACCTTC.

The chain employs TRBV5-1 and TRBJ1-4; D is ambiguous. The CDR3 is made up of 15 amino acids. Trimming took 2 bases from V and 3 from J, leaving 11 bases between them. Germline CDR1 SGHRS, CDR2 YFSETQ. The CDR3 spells CASSFFGRANEKLFF. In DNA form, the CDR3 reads TGCGCCAGCAGCTTCTTCGGCAGAGCTAATGAAAAACTGTTTTTT.

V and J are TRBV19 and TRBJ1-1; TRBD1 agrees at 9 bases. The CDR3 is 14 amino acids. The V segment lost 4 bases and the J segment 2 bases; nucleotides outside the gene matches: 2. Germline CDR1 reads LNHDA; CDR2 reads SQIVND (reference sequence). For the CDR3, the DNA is TGTGCCAGTAGTACGGGACAGGGTAACACTGAAGCTTTCTTT. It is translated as CASSTGQGNTEAFF.

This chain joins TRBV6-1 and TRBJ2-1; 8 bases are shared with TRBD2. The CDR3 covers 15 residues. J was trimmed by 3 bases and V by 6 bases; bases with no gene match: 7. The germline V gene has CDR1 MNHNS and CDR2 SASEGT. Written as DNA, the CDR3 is TGTGCCAGCAGGGAGAGCGGGAGCCTCTACAATGAGCAGTTCTTC. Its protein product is CASRESGSLYNEQFF.

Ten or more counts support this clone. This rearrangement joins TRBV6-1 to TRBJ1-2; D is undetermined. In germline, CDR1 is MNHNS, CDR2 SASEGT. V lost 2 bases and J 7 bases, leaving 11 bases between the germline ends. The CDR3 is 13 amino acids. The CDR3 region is CASSERHPLGYTF. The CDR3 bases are TGTGCCAGCAGTGAAAGACACCCTCTTGGCTACACCTTC.

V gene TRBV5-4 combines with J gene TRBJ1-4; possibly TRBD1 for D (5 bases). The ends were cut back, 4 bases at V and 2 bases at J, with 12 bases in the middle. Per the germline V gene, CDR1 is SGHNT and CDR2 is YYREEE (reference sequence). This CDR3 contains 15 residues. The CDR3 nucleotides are TGTGCCAGCAGCCCGCTTGGGACGACTAATGAAAAACTGTTTTTT. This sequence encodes CASSPLGTTNEKLFF. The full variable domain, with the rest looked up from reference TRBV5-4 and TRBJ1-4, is ETGVTQSPTHLIKTRGQQVTLRCSSQSGHNTVSWYQQALGQGPQFIFQYYREEENGRGNFPPRFSGLQFPNYSSELNVNALELDDSALYLCASSPLGTTNEKLFFGSGTQLSVL.